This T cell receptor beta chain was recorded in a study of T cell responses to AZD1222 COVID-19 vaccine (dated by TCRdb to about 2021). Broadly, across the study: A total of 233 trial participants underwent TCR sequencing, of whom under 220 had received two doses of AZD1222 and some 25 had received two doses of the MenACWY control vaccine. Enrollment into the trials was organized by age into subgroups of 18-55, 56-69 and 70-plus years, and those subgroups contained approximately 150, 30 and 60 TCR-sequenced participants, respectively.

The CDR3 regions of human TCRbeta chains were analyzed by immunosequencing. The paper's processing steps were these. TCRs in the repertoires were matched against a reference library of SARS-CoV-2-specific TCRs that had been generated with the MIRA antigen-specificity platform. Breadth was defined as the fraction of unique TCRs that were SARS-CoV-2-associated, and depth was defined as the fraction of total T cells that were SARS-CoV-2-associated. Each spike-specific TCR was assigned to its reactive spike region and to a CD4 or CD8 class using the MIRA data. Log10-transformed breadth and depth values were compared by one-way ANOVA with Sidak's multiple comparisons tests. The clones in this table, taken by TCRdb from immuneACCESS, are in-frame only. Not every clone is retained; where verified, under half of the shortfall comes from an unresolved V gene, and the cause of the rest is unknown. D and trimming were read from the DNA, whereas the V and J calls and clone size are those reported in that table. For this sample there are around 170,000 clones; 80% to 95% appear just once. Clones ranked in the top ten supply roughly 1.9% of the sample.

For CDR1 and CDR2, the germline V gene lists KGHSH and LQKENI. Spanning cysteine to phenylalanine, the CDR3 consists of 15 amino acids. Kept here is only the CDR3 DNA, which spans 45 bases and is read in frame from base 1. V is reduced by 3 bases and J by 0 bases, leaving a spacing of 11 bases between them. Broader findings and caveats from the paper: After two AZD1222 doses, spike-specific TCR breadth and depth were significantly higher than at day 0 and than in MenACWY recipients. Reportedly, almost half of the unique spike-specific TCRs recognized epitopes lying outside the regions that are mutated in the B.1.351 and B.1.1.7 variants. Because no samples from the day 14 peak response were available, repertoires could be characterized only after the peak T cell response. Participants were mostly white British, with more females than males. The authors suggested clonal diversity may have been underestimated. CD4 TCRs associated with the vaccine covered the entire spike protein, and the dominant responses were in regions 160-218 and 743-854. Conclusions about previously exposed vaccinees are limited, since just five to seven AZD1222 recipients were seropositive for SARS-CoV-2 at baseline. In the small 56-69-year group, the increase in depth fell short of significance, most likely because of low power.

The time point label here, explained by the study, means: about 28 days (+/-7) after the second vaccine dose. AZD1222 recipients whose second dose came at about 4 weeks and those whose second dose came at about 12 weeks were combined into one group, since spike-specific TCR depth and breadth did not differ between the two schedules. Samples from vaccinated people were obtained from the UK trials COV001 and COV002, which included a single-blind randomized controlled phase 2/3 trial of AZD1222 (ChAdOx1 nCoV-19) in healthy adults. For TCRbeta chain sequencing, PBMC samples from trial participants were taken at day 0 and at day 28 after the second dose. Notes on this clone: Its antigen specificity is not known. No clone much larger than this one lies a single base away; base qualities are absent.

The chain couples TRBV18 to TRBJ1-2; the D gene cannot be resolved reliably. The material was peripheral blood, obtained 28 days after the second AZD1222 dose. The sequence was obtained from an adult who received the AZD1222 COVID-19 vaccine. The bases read TGTGCCAGCTCACCTGAATCCTCTTCTAACTATGGCTACACCTTC. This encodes CASSPESSSNYGYTF.